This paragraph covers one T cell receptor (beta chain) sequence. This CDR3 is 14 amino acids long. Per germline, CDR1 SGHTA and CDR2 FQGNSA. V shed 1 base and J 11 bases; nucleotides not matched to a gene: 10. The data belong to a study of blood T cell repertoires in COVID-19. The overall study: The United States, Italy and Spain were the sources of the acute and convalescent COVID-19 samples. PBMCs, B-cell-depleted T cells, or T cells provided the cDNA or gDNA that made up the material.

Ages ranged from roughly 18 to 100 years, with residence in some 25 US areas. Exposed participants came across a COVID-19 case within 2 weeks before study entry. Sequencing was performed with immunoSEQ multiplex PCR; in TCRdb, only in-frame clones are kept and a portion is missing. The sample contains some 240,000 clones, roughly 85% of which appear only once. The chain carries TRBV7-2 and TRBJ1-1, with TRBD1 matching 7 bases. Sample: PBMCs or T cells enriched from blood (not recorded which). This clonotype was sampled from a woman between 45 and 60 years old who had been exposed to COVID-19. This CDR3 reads CASSLVVQGRTAFF. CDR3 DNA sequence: TGTGCCAGCAGCTTAGTTGTACAGGGGAGAACGGCTTTCTTT.